Below, 18 T cell receptor beta chains from the same sample are listed, as sequenced in a study of blood T cell repertoires in COVID-19. Clones were sequenced by immunoSEQ multiplex PCR, and TCRdb holds only the in-frame ones, with some missing. This sample has 70,000 to 95,000 clones, with roughly 96% found just once. The specimen was peripheral blood. These receptors all come from a human donor with active COVID-19. The donor label of this sample is uncertain.

The rearrangement uses TRBV7-8 and TRBJ2-7; tentative D call: TRBD2 (5 bases). Between the trimmed V and J ends, which lost 5 bases and 3 bases, there was a span of 14 bases. The CDR3 contains 14 residues. Germline V gene data show CDR1 as SGHVS and CDR2 as FQNEAQ. The CDR3 reads CASSLPEGDYEQYF. The CDR3 DNA reads TGTGCCAGCAGCCTTCCCGAGGGAGACTACGAGCAGTACTTC.

The chain employs TRBV19 and TRBJ2-1, with D perhaps TRBD2 (5 bases). Germline V gene sequence: CDR1 LNHDA, CDR2 SQIVND (reference sequence). The CDR3 has 15 residues. Trimming left V 7 bases short and J 0 bases short, with 13 bases between. The CDR3 reads CASKWPGSSYNEQFF. In DNA form, the CDR3 reads TGTGCCAGTAAATGGCCGGGAAGCTCCTACAATGAGCAGTTCTTC.

The V and J genes are TRBV12-5 and TRBJ2-5; 10 positions match TRBD2. Germline CDR1 reads LGHNT; CDR2 reads FRNRAP. The CDR3 is 17 amino acids. The V segment lost 5 bases and the J segment 1 base; nucleotides outside the gene matches: 10. In DNA form, the CDR3 reads TGTGCTAGTGGTCCCGCCCCGGGACTAGCGTTCCAAGAGACCCAGTACTTC. This gives the protein CASGPAPGLAFQETQYF.

The gene calls are TRBV28 and TRBJ2-7, with D tentatively TRBD1 (6 bases). This CDR3 has 13 amino acids. Trimming left V 6 bases short and J 1 base short, with 10 bases between. Germline CDR1 MDHEN, CDR2 SYDVKM. This CDR3 is CASRSGQSYEQYF. The CDR3 DNA is TGTGCCAGCAGGTCGGGACAATCCTACGAGCAGTACTTC.

The chain couples TRBV4-1 to TRBJ1-5; 9 bases fit TRBD1. The CDR3 contains 14 residues. The J segment lost 6 bases and the V segment lost 2 bases, leaving 2 bases of the junction unmatched. Germline V gives CDR1 MGHRA, CDR2 YSYEKL. The DNA for the CDR3 is TGCGCCAGCAGCCAACCGGACAGGGGTCAGCCCCAGCATTTT. Protein: CASSQPDRGQPQHF.

This clone showed up just a few times. V usage is TRBV20-1 and J usage is TRBJ1-2, with TRBD1 matching 7 bases. The V and J ends lost 7 bases and 8 bases, in that order; junction bases with no gene match: 7. The CDR3 runs 11 residues. The germline V gene has CDR1 DFQATT and CDR2 SNEGSKA (reference sequence). The CDR3 nucleotides are TGCAGTGGGGACAGCGAGGGGGGCTACACCTTC. As protein: CSGDSEGGYTF.

This clone was recorded once. This sequence joins TRBV27 and TRBJ2-2, with a weak D call TRBD2 (5 bases). This CDR3 spans 17 amino acids. Trimming stripped 5 bases from V and 9 bases from J, with 25 bases between. CDR1 and CDR2 from the germline V gene are MNHEY and SMNVEV (reference sequence). DNA of the CDR3: TGTGCCAGCAGTCCCGGGATATCCCTACATATAGGCCGGGAGCTGTTTTTT. Its protein product is CASSPGISLHIGRELFF.

The count of this clone is one. The V and J genes are TRBV11-3 and TRBJ2-5; 9 nucleotides agree with TRBD1. CDR3 length: 13 amino acids. The germline CDR1 and CDR2 sequences are SGHNT and YENEEA. V was clipped by 5 bases and J by 4 bases; unmatched bases: 2. CDR3 loop: CASSRQGGETQYF. CDR3 nucleotide sequence: TGTGCCAGCAGCCGACAGGGGGGAGAGACCCAGTACTTC.

V usage is TRBV7-8 and J usage is TRBJ1-4; 7 bases agree with TRBD1. The CDR3 sequence is 17 residues long. V was pared by 3 bases and J by 8 bases, with 15 bases of the junction left unmatched. The germline CDR1 and CDR2 sequences are SGHVS and FQNEAQ. The CDR3, as DNA: TGTGCCAGCAGCTTCCGGGACAGACCTGCCGGGGAAGAAAAACTGTTTTTT. This encodes CASSFRDRPAGEEKLFF. Based on the CDR3 plus reference TRBV7-8 and TRBJ1-4, the full variable domain is GAGVSQSPRYKVAKRGQDVALRCDPISGHVSLFWYQQALGQGPEFLTYFQNEAQLDKSGLPSDRFFAERPEGSVSTLKIQRTQQEDSAVYLCASSFRDRPAGEEKLFFGSGTQLSVL.

The CDR3: CASSLGDRQETQYF. The CDR3, as DNA: TGTGCCAGCAGCTTAGGGGACAGGCAAGAGACCCAGTACTTC. The genes are TRBV11-3 and TRBJ2-5, with 8 bases identical to TRBD1. After removal of 1 base from V and 2 bases from J, the junction contained 0 bases not matched to a gene. Looked up from germline, CDR1 is SGHNT and CDR2 is YENEEA. The CDR3 is made up of 14 amino acids.

The chain has TRBV21-1 and TRBJ2-7; the table's TRBD1 call for D was not verified on the DNA. TRBV21-1 is annotated as a pseudogene. There are 15 residues in the CDR3. The CDR3 region has the DNA TGTGCCAGCAGCAAAGCTGGGACAGTCCCCTACGAGCAGTACTTC. It is translated as CASSKAGTVPYEQYF.

The chain joins TRBV24-1 to TRBJ1-2; 8 bases are a match to TRBD1. CDR3 length: 15 residues. Germline values: CDR1 KGHDR, CDR2 SFDVKD. V lost 1 base, J lost 5 bases, and 5 bases stayed unmatched. The CDR3 DNA follows: TGTGCCACCAGTGATTTCTCACAGGGGGAATATGGCTACACCTTC. It codes for CATSDFSQGEYGYTF.

V is TRBV24-1 and J is TRBJ2-3, with TRBD2 identical over 10 bases. Losses at the gene ends were 2 bases for V and 3 bases for J; bases not matched to a gene: 4. Germline CDR1 and CDR2: KGHDR and SFDVKD. The CDR3 is made up of 16 amino acids. The CDR3 bases are TGTGCCACCAGTGATTCGGGAGCGGGAGGGACAGATACGCAGTATTTT. It codes for CATSDSGAGGTDTQYF.

The chain employs TRBV18 and TRBJ2-6; D gene uncertain. The CDR3 contains 17 residues. The V gene's germline CDR1 is KGHSH and CDR2 LQKENI. V was shortened by 4 bases and J by 2 bases, with 15 bases between the two germline ends. CDR3 in DNA: TGTGCCAGCTCACGAATTTTCGAGAGTACTGGGGCCAACGTCCTGACTTTC. Its protein product is CASSRIFESTGANVLTF.

The gene calls are TRBV5-4 and TRBJ2-2; 9 bases map to TRBD2. J gave up 6 bases and V 3 bases, and 9 bases lay outside the gene matches. The germline V gene encodes CDR1 SGHNT and CDR2 YYREEE (reference sequence). The CDR3 spans 16 residues. The DNA of the CDR3 is TGTGCCAGCAGCTCGGCAGCGGGAGGTCTCGCCGGGGAGCTGTTTTTT. Residues: CASSSAAGGLAGELFF.

The V gene is TRBV6-5, the J gene TRBJ2-7, with a weak D call TRBD2 (6 bases). Germline lookup yields CDR1 MNHEY and CDR2 SVGAGI. The CDR3 consists of 14 residues. V lost 2 bases, J lost 2 bases, and 10 bases lay in between. The CDR3 DNA reads TGTGCCAGCAGTTACGGGCGGGGAACCTACGAGCAGTACTTC. It encodes CASSYGRGTYEQYF.

V and J are TRBV2 and TRBJ2-5; 7 nucleotides match TRBD1. The CDR3 contains 15 residues. The J segment lost 0 bases and the V segment lost 6 bases, leaving 7 bases of the junction unmatched. Germline V gives CDR1 SNHLY, CDR2 FYNNEI. The CDR3 DNA sequence: TGTGCCAGCAGCCAGACCAGGGGGTACCAAGAGACCCAGTACTTC. It encodes CASSQTRGYQETQYF.

V gene TRBV3-1 (or the pseudogene TRBV3-2) combines with J gene TRBJ1-2; D is possibly TRBD1 (6 bases). Trimming stripped 0 bases from V and 5 bases from J, with 10 bases between. Germline values: CDR1 LGHDT, CDR2 YNNKEL (reference sequence). The CDR3 consists of 14 residues. The CDR3 DNA sequence: TGTGCCAGCAGCCAAGAGGGGGCTCTGTATGGCTACACCTTC. It translates to CASSQEGALYGYTF.